These 27 T cell receptor beta chains came from one sample sequenced in a study of blood T cells in healthy people across ages. Using a J-beta primer mix together with a sample-barcoded 5' primer, a second PCR was run for about 6 to 11 cycles. TCRdb recomputed calls from the 5' RACE reads with MiXCR, one row per CDR3 protein. There are 600,000 to 1,000,000 distinct CDR3 sequences in the sample; 58% occur only once, and approximately 21% lies in the top ten. Sequenced sample: blood. Receptor source: a man between 25 and 39 years old in good health.

The chain joins TRBV7-9 to TRBJ1-1, with a possible D match to TRBD1 (6 bases). There are 13 residues in the CDR3. The germline V gene has CDR1 SEHNR and CDR2 FQNEAQ (reference sequence). V gave up 2 bases and J gave up 10 bases, with 14 bases separating them. The CDR3 region is CASSLLQGRGAFF. The DNA for the CDR3 is TGTGCCAGCAGCTTACTACAGGGCCGCGGAGCTTTCTTT.

The chain carries TRBV7-3 and TRBJ2-1, with D perhaps assigned TRBD1 or TRBD2 (5 bases each). The V gene's germline CDR1 is SGHTA and CDR2 FQGTGA. CDR3 size: 18 residues. Trimming removed 0 bases at V and 6 bases at J, with 21 bases between. CDR3 in DNA: TGTGCCAGCAGCTTAACGGGATCCGGCTCGGGGCAAGTCAATGAGCAGTTCTTC. Translated: CASSLTGSGSGQVNEQFF.

The V call is TRBV4-2, the J call TRBJ2-7; 10 bases fit TRBD2. There are 14 residues in the CDR3. Germline V lookup: CDR1 LGHNA, CDR2 YNFKEQ. V was clipped by 0 bases and J by 6 bases; unmatched bases: 2. CDR3 sequence reads: CASSQELAGGEQYF. DNA for the CDR3: TGTGCCAGCAGCCAAGAGTTAGCGGGGGGCGAGCAGTACTTC.

V usage is TRBV25-1 and J usage is TRBJ2-4; 10 bases fit TRBD2. Near its end, the DNA agrees better with TRBJ2-7, so the J call may be wrong. The CDR3 totals 14 residues. Germline lookup yields CDR1 MGHDK and CDR2 SYGVNS. CDR3 loop: CASSLAGGLNEQYF. The CDR3 DNA is TGTGCCAGCAGTTTAGCGGGAGGCTTAAACGAGCAGTACTTC.

This clonotype appeared once. It may be a read error: a sequence one base away is much more abundant. The chain has TRBV27 and TRBJ1-2, with unresolved D. The germline V and J ends were trimmed by 0 bases and 5 bases, with 13 bases remaining between them. The CDR3 sequence is 15 residues long. CDR1 and CDR2 (germline): MNHEY, SMNVEV (reference sequence). CDR3 coding DNA: TGTGCCAGCAGTTTATCGAGCACCTACAGTTATGGCTACACCTTC. Amino acids: CASSLSSTYSYGYTF.

Concerning this clonotype itself: This may stem from a read error, because a much larger clone lies one nucleotide away. The chain recombines TRBV25-1 with TRBJ2-4; TRBD1 might be the D (6 bases). Germline V gene lookup returns CDR1 MGHDK and CDR2 SYGVNS. The CDR3 extends over 15 amino acids. The CDR3 DNA reads as TGTGCCAGCAGTGGCACAGGGTGGAGCTTTGAGACCCAGAACTTC. Translated, it gives CASSGTGWSFETQNF.

This clonotype was counted once. The rearrangement uses TRBV27 and TRBJ2-4; D unresolved. TRBJ2-7 matches the DNA end more closely, so the J call is doubtful. Germline CDR1 and CDR2: MNHEY and SMNVEV (reference sequence). The CDR3 length is 13 residues. The DNA of the CDR3 is TGTGCCAGCAGTGTAATCAGGAGCTACGAGCAGTACTTC. It is translated as CASSVIRSYEQYF.

V usage is TRBV7-2 and J usage is TRBJ2-3, with D unresolved. This CDR3 comprises 10 residues. V lost 10 bases, J lost 3 bases, and 5 bases lay in between. CDR1 is SGHTA, CDR2 FQGNSA, per germline. The CDR3 loop reads CATHTDTQYF. The DNA for the CDR3 is TGTGCCACCCATACAGATACGCAGTATTTT.

J is TRBJ1-5 and V is TRBV29-1; D unresolved. CDR3 length equals 14 residues. The germline gives CDR1 SQVTM, CDR2 ANQGSEA. The V gene lost 5 bases and the J gene lost 5 bases, with 16 bases spanning the gap. CDR3 sequence reads: CSVRDTTPDQPQHF. CDR3 nucleotide sequence: TGCAGCGTTCGGGATACTACCCCCGATCAGCCCCAGCATTTT.

The sample holds one count of this clonotype. The chain uses TRBV20-1 and TRBJ2-1; a weak D match, TRBD1 (6 bases). The germline V and J ends were trimmed by 6 bases and 2 bases, with 14 bases remaining between them. This CDR3 spans 14 amino acids. Germline V CDR1 and CDR2: DFQATT, SNEGSKA (reference sequence). Here the CDR3 reads CSALTQGPYNEQFF. The CDR3 nucleotides are TGCAGTGCCCTCACACAGGGCCCCTACAATGAGCAGTTCTTC.

This rearrangement joins TRBV7-9 to TRBJ2-5, with 9 nucleotides matching TRBD1. Per germline, CDR1 SEHNR and CDR2 FQNEAQ (reference sequence). The CDR3 sequence is 15 residues long. J lost 5 bases, V lost 4 bases, and 8 bases had no gene match. The CDR3 loop reads CASSSSSGQGETQYF. DNA for the CDR3: TGTGCCAGCAGCTCGTCTTCCGGACAGGGGGAGACCCAGTACTTC.

This chain joins TRBV7-9 and TRBJ1-5; 7 nucleotides agree with TRBD1. CDR1 is SEHNR and CDR2 is FQNEAQ in the germline V gene (reference sequence). This CDR3 contains 15 residues. V was pared by 5 bases and J by 0 bases, with 4 bases of the junction left unmatched. The CDR3 nucleotides are TGTGCCAGCAGCCTTTCAGGGGGTAGCAATCAGCCCCAGCATTTT. As protein: CASSLSGGSNQPQHF.

This clonotype was counted a few times. The chain recombines TRBV6-5 with TRBJ1-6, with D hard to call. Germline V gene data show CDR1 as MNHEY and CDR2 as SVGAGI. Trimming removed 0 bases at V and 13 bases at J, with 13 bases between. CDR3 size: 14 residues. The DNA of the CDR3 is TGTGCCAGCAGTTACTCACCACCGGCAGGTCCCCTCCACTTT. Protein sequence: CASSYSPPAGPLHF.

This chain connects TRBV28 to TRBJ2-5; 11 bases map to TRBD2. With V trimmed by 8 bases and J by 11 bases, 19 bases remained unmatched. This CDR3 has 16 residues. Germline assignment: CDR1 MDHEN and CDR2 SYDVKM. CDR3 region: CASDLAGGPVGDEQYF. CDR3 sequence (DNA): TGTGCCAGCGATTTAGCGGGAGGGCCCGTCGGCGATGAGCAGTACTTC.

V usage is TRBV3-1 and J usage is TRBJ2-1; the match to TRBD2 covers 12 bases. V was pared by 1 base and J by 8 bases, with 6 bases of the junction left unmatched. Germline V CDR1 and CDR2: LGHDT, YNNKEL (reference sequence). The CDR3 totals 16 residues. CDR3 sequence: CASSQGGLAGWDEQFF. The CDR3 nucleotides are TGTGCCAGCAGCCAAGGAGGACTAGCGGGGTGGGATGAGCAGTTCTTC.

To note about this clonotype: This may come from a read error, since a much larger clone is one base off. J is TRBJ1-2 and V is TRBV27; unclear D gene. The germline V gene has CDR1 MNHEY and CDR2 SMNVEV (reference sequence). The CDR3 totals 11 residues. CDR3 in DNA: TGTGCCAGCTTCATAGACTATGGCTGCACCTTC. Its translation: CASFIDYGCTF.

This clonotype was counted only a few times. The V and J genes are TRBV29-1 and TRBJ2-5; perhaps TRBD2 as D (6 bases). Trimming shortened V by 3 bases and J by 5 bases, and 19 bases separated the two germline ends. Germline V gene sequence: CDR1 SQVTM, CDR2 ANQGSEA. The length of the CDR3 is 15 residues. The DNA for the CDR3 is TGCAGCGTTGAGGGGGGTGGAGGGAGACCGGAGACCCAGTACTTC. This translates into CSVEGGGGRPETQYF.

Ten or more counts support this clonotype. This chain links TRBV4-3 with TRBJ2-7; perhaps TRBD1 as D (5 bases). The CDR3 has 13 residues. Trimming cost V 0 bases and J 3 bases, with 6 bases left between them. Germline CDR1 reads LGHNA; CDR2 reads YSLEER. Written as DNA, the CDR3 is TGCGCCAGCAGCCAAGATAGGGGCTACGAGCAGTACTTC. It is translated as CASSQDRGYEQYF.

The rearrangement joins TRBV29-1 to TRBJ2-5; 7 bases are a match to TRBD2. CDR1 and CDR2 (germline): SQVTM, ANQGSEA. V shed 4 bases and J 3 bases; nucleotides not matched to a gene: 11. The length of the CDR3 is 15 residues. This chain's CDR3 is CSVGETGGGKETQYF. In DNA, the CDR3 is TGCAGCGTTGGAGAGACTGGCGGGGGTAAAGAGACCCAGTACTTC.

The V and J genes are TRBV12-3 or TRBV12-4 and TRBJ2-5; TRBD2 matches 8 bases. This CDR3 is 17 amino acids long. The junction had 14 bases not matched to a gene; V was cut back by 6 bases and J by 2 bases. Here the CDR3 DNA reads TGTGCCAGCAGCCACCACCTCAGCGGGGGATCTCAAGAGACCCAGTACTTC. Its protein product is CASSHHLSGGSQETQYF.

The chain is built from TRBV7-9 and TRBJ2-1, with 9 positions matching TRBD2. The CDR3 consists of 15 residues. Germline CDR1 and CDR2: SEHNR and FQNEAQ (reference sequence). Unmatched junction bases numbered 7, after V lost 1 base and J lost 9 bases. The CDR3 loop reads CASSLERLAGIEQFF. CDR3 nucleotides: TGTGCCAGCAGCTTAGAAAGGCTAGCGGGGATTGAGCAGTTCTTC. Variable domain in full (rest from reference TRBV7-9 and TRBJ2-1): DTGVSQNPRHKITKRGQNVTFRCDPISEHNRLYWYRQTLGQGPEFLTYFQNEAQLEKSRLLSDRFSAERPKGSFSTLEIQRTEQGDSAMYLCASSLERLAGIEQFFGPGTRLTVL.

The chain has TRBV18 and TRBJ1-2; TRBD1 matches at 7 bases. Germline trimming cut 0 bases from V and 5 bases from J; bases unmatched to any gene: 9. The germline V gene has CDR1 KGHSH and CDR2 LQKENI. This CDR3 region has 16 residues. The CDR3 DNA reads as TGTGCCAGCTCACCACCGCTCCGGACAGGAGGATATGGCTACACCTTC. Translating it yields CASSPPLRTGGYGYTF.

As regards this clonotype: A junction boundary mismatches the germline segment, possibly from a read error. V usage is TRBV25-1 and J usage is TRBJ2-1; D unclear. The CDR3 extends over 14 amino acids. Germline V gene data show CDR1 as MGHDK and CDR2 as SYGVNS. The CDR3 region is CASSELSSYNGQFF. The CDR3 DNA reads as TGTGCCAGCAGTGAACTTTCCTCCTACAATGGGCAGTTCTTC.

The chain employs TRBV28 and TRBJ2-5; D might be TRBD2 (5 bases). V lost 3 bases and J 2 bases, leaving 13 bases between the germline ends. This CDR3 spans 15 amino acids. Germline CDR1 MDHEN, CDR2 SYDVKM. The CDR3 region is CASSFAPTRQETQYF. The CDR3 DNA reads as TGTGCCAGCAGTTTCGCGCCAACTAGACAAGAGACCCAGTACTTC.

The chain joins TRBV29-1 to TRBJ2-7; D remains unclear. Per the germline V gene, CDR1 is SQVTM and CDR2 is ANQGSEA. This CDR3 is built from 13 residues. V was cut by 3 bases and J by 3 bases, with 12 bases left in between. CDR3 in amino acids: CSVDGVSGYEQYF. CDR3 sequence (DNA): TGCAGCGTTGACGGAGTAAGTGGCTACGAGCAGTACTTC.

The CDR3 DNA sequence: TGTGCCAGCAGCTCTCGTTCCGGGTCCCCGCCCTCGCGAGCTTTCTTT. Amino acids: CASSSRSGSPPSRAFF. The chain joins TRBV7-9 to TRBJ1-1; no clear D gene. The CDR3 is made up of 16 amino acids. CDR1 is SEHNR, CDR2 FQNEAQ, per germline (reference sequence). V lost 4 bases, J lost 10 bases, and 25 bases lay in between.

The chain uses TRBV6-5 and TRBJ2-1; D is possibly TRBD1 or TRBD2 (5 bases each). Between the trimmed V and J ends, which lost 4 bases and 5 bases, there was a span of 15 bases. This CDR3 is 15 amino acids long. Germline lookup yields CDR1 MNHEY and CDR2 SVGAGI. This CDR3 is CASSFLGTANNEQFF. CDR3 bases: TGTGCCAGCAGTTTCCTTGGGACGGCAAACAATGAGCAGTTCTTC.